The 27 T cell receptor beta chains listed next were all sequenced from one sample in a study of beta chain features in type 1 diabetes. Sequenced material consisted of expressed TCRB transcripts (all of the isolated RNA was reverse transcribed). The table came from immunoSEQ multiplex PCR; TCRdb's copy has only in-frame clones and leaves some out. The sample has 450,000 to 600,000 clones, approximately 31% seen once; the top ten hold around 0.065%. Sequenced: naive CD4+ T cells from blood. Receptor source: a man between 18 and 29 years old in good health.

This clone has just a few counts. The CDR3 sequence is CASSPSGANVLTF. The CDR3 DNA reads as TGTGCCAGCAGTCCCTCTGGGGCCAACGTCCTGACTTTC. V is TRBV25-1 and J is TRBJ2-6; D is uncertain. The germline V gene has CDR1 MGHDK and CDR2 SYGVNS. This CDR3 spans 13 amino acids. With 5 bases removed from V and 0 bases from J, the gap between germline ends came to 2 bases.

This clone has a handful of counts. J is TRBJ2-1 and V is TRBV18, with 8 bases identical to TRBD2. The trim removed 6 bases at V and 3 bases at J, leaving 7 bases unmatched. Germline V gene lookup returns CDR1 KGHSH and CDR2 LQKENI. This CDR3 is 15 amino acids long. Here the CDR3 DNA reads TGTGCCAGCTCCCAGAGCGGGAGTCACTACAATGAGCAGTTCTTC. This gives the protein CASSQSGSHYNEQFF.

The chain has TRBV30 and TRBJ1-1; a possible D gene is TRBD1 (6 bases). Germline CDR1 reads GTSNPN; CDR2 reads SVGIG (reference sequence). This CDR3 contains 12 residues. Trimming removed 3 bases at V and 8 bases at J, with 13 bases between. The CDR3 region has the DNA TGTGCCTGGAGCCGCGGAAGGGGGGAAGCTTTCTTT. It is translated as CAWSRGRGEAFF. Filled out from reference TRBV30 and TRBJ1-1, the complete variable domain reads SQTIHQWPATLVQPVGSPLSLECTVEGTSNPNLYWYRQAAGRGLQLLFYSVGIGQISSEVPQNLSASRPQDRQFILSSKKLLLSDSGFYLCAWSRGRGEAFFGQGTRLTVV.

Worth noting for this clone: This same CDR3 is encoded by further DNA sequences in the sample. The genes are TRBV5-1 and TRBJ2-7; TRBD1 agrees at 11 bases. CDR1 SGHRS and CDR2 YFSETQ come from the germline V gene. This CDR3 has 14 residues. Trimming at V came to 4 bases and at J to 3 bases, leaving 3 bases not matched to a gene. The CDR3 sequence is CASSVGQGVYEQYF. CDR3 in DNA: TGCGCCAGCAGCGTGGGACAGGGGGTCTACGAGCAGTACTTC.

The chain joins TRBV7-6 to TRBJ1-4; D unclear. Germline loops: CDR1 SGHVS, CDR2 FNYEAQ. This CDR3 comprises 15 residues. V was trimmed by 4 bases and J by 3 bases, leaving 12 bases between them. The CDR3 nucleotides are TGTGCCAGCAGCTCCCACCTCGGGGCTAATGAAAAACTGTTTTTT. The encoded protein is CASSSHLGANEKLFF.

This clone has more than one count but fewer than ten. The chain couples TRBV18 to TRBJ2-2; possible D gene TRBD1, 6 bases. The CDR3 runs 14 residues. CDR1 KGHSH and CDR2 LQKENI come from the germline V gene. Trimming pared 4 bases from V and 4 bases from J, leaving 10 bases between. CDR3 coding DNA: TGTGCCAGCTCACGGGACACCACCACCGGGGAGCTGTTTTTT. Translated, it gives CASSRDTTTGELFF.

In its sample, this clone was seen a few times. The rearrangement joins TRBV30 to TRBJ1-3; TRBD1 might be the D (6 bases). Germline V lookup: CDR1 GTSNPN, CDR2 SVGIG (reference sequence). The CDR3 has 15 residues. The germline V and J ends were trimmed by 3 bases and 0 bases, with 12 bases remaining between them. This CDR3 is CAWSHRVFSGNTIYF. CDR3 DNA: TGTGCCTGGAGCCACAGGGTCTTCTCTGGAAACACCATATATTTT.

J is TRBJ2-7 and V is TRBV5-6; D is perhaps TRBD2 (5 bases). Germline values: CDR1 SGHDT, CDR2 YYEEEE. The germline V and J ends were trimmed by 1 base and 5 bases, with 13 bases remaining between them. CDR3 length equals 14 residues. This chain's CDR3 is CASSLMEAGHEQYF. In DNA, the CDR3 is TGTGCCAGCAGCTTGATGGAGGCTGGCCACGAGCAGTACTTC.

This chain connects TRBV19 to TRBJ2-7; 7 positions agree with TRBD1. This CDR3 region has 14 residues. Trimming removed 4 bases from V and 2 bases from J; junction bases left unmatched: 5. Germline V lookup: CDR1 LNHDA, CDR2 SQIVND (reference sequence). In nucleotides, the CDR3 is TGTGCCAGTAGTAAACCGGGACAGACCTACGAGCAGTACTTC. Translation gives CASSKPGQTYEQYF.

This rearrangement joins TRBV29-1 to TRBJ1-4, with 8 bases that match TRBD1. This CDR3 has 13 residues. Germline V lookup: CDR1 SQVTM, CDR2 ANQGSEA. V was clipped by 4 bases and J by 8 bases; unmatched bases: 6. As DNA, the CDR3 is TGCAGCGTTGGTGGACAGGGTGGCGAAAAACTGTTTTTT. Translation gives CSVGGQGGEKLFF.

A word on this clone: Other DNA sequences of this sample code for an identical CDR3. This chain links TRBV15 with TRBJ2-1; D gene unclear. The germline V gene has CDR1 LNHNV and CDR2 YYDKDF (reference sequence). V dropped 1 base and J dropped 4 bases, with 2 bases sitting between them. The CDR3 runs 12 residues. CDR3 sequence: CATSRVYNEQFF. CDR3 DNA: TGTGCCACCAGCAGAGTATACAATGAGCAGTTCTTC.

This chain connects TRBV9 to TRBJ1-1; D might be TRBD1 (6 bases). V lost 3 bases to trimming and J lost 5 bases, with 20 bases between them. Per germline, CDR1 SGDLS and CDR2 YYNGEE. The CDR3 is made up of 16 amino acids. The CDR3 nucleotides read TGTGCCAGCAGCGACGGCTCGGGGCCGGGACAAACTGAAGCTTTCTTT. Translated, it gives CASSDGSGPGQTEAFF. Filled out from reference TRBV9 and TRBJ1-1, the complete variable domain reads DSGVTQTPKHLITATGQRVTLRCSPRSGDLSVYWYQQSLDQGLQFLIQYYNGEERAKGNILERFSAQQFPDLHSELNLSSLELGDSALYFCASSDGSGPGQTEAFFGQGTRLTVV.

This chain uses TRBV6-5 with TRBJ1-2; D unresolved. Germline V gene data show CDR1 as MNHEY and CDR2 as SVGAGI. V lost 6 bases and J 8 bases, leaving 13 bases between the germline ends. The CDR3 contains 12 residues. DNA for the CDR3: TGTGCCAGCAGACCCGCCAGTAGGGGCTACACCTTC. Its protein is CASRPASRGYTF.

The chain employs TRBV7-9 and TRBJ1-2; 10 bases line up with TRBD1. V trimming: 4 bases; J trimming: 8 bases; junction bases outside the gene matches: 10. The CDR3 extends over 15 amino acids. Germline CDR1 SEHNR, CDR2 FQNEAQ (reference sequence). CDR3 region: CASSSYLGQGEGYTF. Here the CDR3 DNA reads TGTGCCAGCAGCTCCTACTTAGGACAGGGGGAAGGCTACACCTTC.

V and J are TRBV6-5 and TRBJ2-5; no clear D gene. V was shortened by 0 bases and J by 1 base, with 9 bases between the two germline ends. The V gene's germline CDR1 is MNHEY and CDR2 SVGAGI. This CDR3 has 15 amino acids. CDR3 sequence: CASSYSIGGQETQYF. The DNA for the CDR3 is TGTGCCAGCAGTTACTCTATCGGCGGCCAAGAGACCCAGTACTTC.

This chain links TRBV2 with TRBJ2-3, with 9 positions matching TRBD2. This CDR3 is built from 16 residues. V lost 5 bases and J lost 1; bases outside the gene matches: 7. The V gene's germline CDR1 is SNHLY and CDR2 FYNNEI. The CDR3 spells CASSLRTSAGTDTQYF. In DNA form, the CDR3 reads TGTGCCAGCAGTCTCCGGACTAGCGCTGGCACAGATACGCAGTATTTT.

In this sample, this clone turned up a few times. The chain links TRBV10-3 to TRBJ2-5, with D possibly being TRBD2 (5 bases). Trimming left V 1 base short and J 5 bases short, with 11 bases between. The CDR3 is 14 amino acids. Per germline, CDR1 ENHRY and CDR2 SYGVKD. DNA for the CDR3: TGTGCCATCAGTGAGTGGCTGCCGGGGGAGACCCAGTACTTC. Amino acids: CAISEWLPGETQYF.

This clone turned up a few times. J is TRBJ2-7 and V is TRBV29-1; unclear D gene. Per the germline V gene, CDR1 is SQVTM and CDR2 is ANQGSEA. The V gene lost 5 bases and the J gene lost 4 bases, with 9 bases spanning the gap. The CDR3 contains 11 residues. Written as DNA, the CDR3 is TGCAGCGTTAGGTCCCCATACGAGCAGTACTTC. It is translated as CSVRSPYEQYF.

A few counts support this clone. The chain links TRBV6-6 to TRBJ2-1; 14 positions match TRBD2. V was clipped by 6 bases and J by 4 bases; unmatched bases: 5. Germline-derived CDR1 and CDR2 are MNHNY and SVGAGI (reference sequence). This CDR3 region has 16 residues. The CDR3, as DNA: TGTGCCAGCAGGGGACTAGCGGGAGAGGGGTACAATGAGCAGTTCTTC. Its protein is CASRGLAGEGYNEQFF.

J is TRBJ2-1 and V is TRBV7-7, with TRBD2 matching 7 bases. The CDR3 has 13 residues. Germline CDR1 is SSHAT and CDR2 is FNYEAQ (reference sequence). The CDR3 bases are TGTGCTAGCTCCCTAGCGGCCTACAATGAGCAGTTCTTC. Translated: CASSLAAYNEQFF.

V gene TRBV29-1 combines with J gene TRBJ2-1; 7 positions agree with TRBD2. Per germline, CDR1 SQVTM and CDR2 ANQGSEA. Losses at the gene ends were 7 bases for V and 4 bases for J; bases not matched to a gene: 7. This CDR3 spans 13 amino acids. In nucleotides, the CDR3 is TGCAGCGCAAGGCTAGCGGAATACAATGAGCAGTTCTTC. It specifies CSARLAEYNEQFF.

The chain is built from TRBV15 and TRBJ2-7; tentatively, D is TRBD2 (6 bases). The V end was cut by 0 bases, the J end by 0 bases, with 12 bases between. The CDR3 is 16 amino acids. CDR1 and CDR2 (germline): LNHNV, YYDKDF (reference sequence). The chain's CDR3 is CATSRDGGPSSYEQYF. Here the CDR3 DNA reads TGTGCCACCAGCAGAGACGGGGGACCCAGCTCCTACGAGCAGTACTTC.

The chain employs TRBV30 and TRBJ2-7; D not certain. CDR1 is GTSNPN and CDR2 is SVGIG in the germline V gene (reference sequence). Trimming took 6 bases from V and 0 from J, leaving 12 bases between them. The CDR3 length is 13 residues. CDR3 sequence reads: CACFQVNSYEQYF. The CDR3 nucleotides read TGTGCCTGCTTTCAGGTCAACTCCTACGAGCAGTACTTC.

This clone was picked up a small number of times. The V and J genes are TRBV28 and TRBJ2-7; possible D gene TRBD2, 7 bases. CDR1 MDHEN and CDR2 SYDVKM come from the germline V gene. Trimming removed 10 bases from V and 3 bases from J, with 25 bases in between. The CDR3 length is 16 residues. The CDR3 reads CATHLRPGASGYEQYF. The CDR3 coding sequence is TGTGCCACCCATTTAAGGCCGGGGGCTAGCGGCTACGAGCAGTACTTC. The whole variable domain, filled in from reference TRBV28 and TRBJ2-7, reads DVKVTQSSRYLVKRTGEKVFLECVQDMDHENMFWYRQDPGLGLRLIYFSYDVKMKEKGDIPEGYSVSREKKERFSLILESASTNQTSMYLCATHLRPGASGYEQYFGPGTRLTVT.

The sample holds a few counts of this clone. The chain has TRBV7-3 and TRBJ2-1, with 7 bases lining up with TRBD2. CDR1 and CDR2 from the germline V gene are SGHTA and FQGTGA. V gave up 1 base and J gave up 4 bases; unmatched junction bases: 4. There are 15 residues in the CDR3. The CDR3 DNA sequence: TGTGCCAGCAGCTTAATTGCGGGGGTTTACAATGAGCAGTTCTTC. This encodes CASSLIAGVYNEQFF. Full variable domain (outside the CDR3, taken from reference TRBV7-3 and TRBJ2-1): GAGVSQTPSNKVTEKGKYVELRCDPISGHTALYWYRQSLGQGPEFLIYFQGTGAADDSGLPNDRFFAVRPEGSVSTLKIQRTERGDSAVYLCASSLIAGVYNEQFFGPGTRLTVL.

This rearrangement joins TRBV30 to TRBJ2-3; a possible D gene is TRBD2 (6 bases). CDR1 is GTSNPN and CDR2 is SVGIG in the germline V gene (reference sequence). The CDR3 totals 18 residues. Trimming pared 3 bases from V and 0 bases from J, leaving 22 bases between. CDR3 bases: TGTGCCTGGAGGGGACGGCGCCTAGCGAGCGATAGCACAGATACGCAGTATTTT. This gives the protein CAWRGRRLASDSTDTQYF.

This chain links TRBV7-2 with TRBJ2-7; D remains ambiguous. The CDR3 length is 13 residues. Trimming cost V 5 bases and J 6 bases, with 14 bases left between them. Germline V gene sequence: CDR1 SGHTA, CDR2 FQGNSA. DNA of the CDR3: TGTGCCAGCAGCCTCCTCTTAGCCGCCGAGCAGTACTTC. Protein product: CASSLLLAAEQYF.